The source of this TCR beta chain is a study of cytomegalovirus exposure and HLA in healthy donors. Study results and limitations: Most CMV-associated TCR beta chains were later found to appear HLA-restricted. Immune exposure information comprised only CMV serostatus.

Germline V gives CDR1 SGHTA, CDR2 FQGTGA. The length of the CDR3 is 15 residues. V was clipped by 4 bases and J by 5 bases; unmatched bases: 6. Remarks on this clone: Antigen: not known.

Primers for the PCR totalled 60 Vbeta and 13 Jbeta. Libraries were prepared by immunoSEQ multiplex PCR; TCRdb keeps only in-frame clonotypes and omits some of them. This sample has nearly 200,000 clones, with under 90% found just once. What was sequenced was PBMCs. The V gene is TRBV7-3, the J gene TRBJ2-2, with TRBD1 matching 8 bases. The TCR originated in a boy younger than 10 in good health and CMV-seronegative. The CDR3 reads CASSSGTGGTGELFF. CDR3 bases: TGTGCCAGCAGCTCGGGGACAGGTGGAACCGGGGAGCTGTTTTTT.